These 27 T cell receptor beta chains came from one sample sequenced in a study of regulatory T cells in long-lasting Graves disease. Through Arm-PCR of CDR3 regions and iRepertoire HTBI primers, TCR beta libraries were built. TCRdb passed the multiplex PCR reads through MiXCR, listing each CDR3 protein once. The sample has 360,000 or so distinct CDR3 sequences, about 17% seen once; the top ten hold 20%. This sample's time point: newly diagnosed GD, antithyroid drugs for less than 3 months. The authors made the TCR library using RNA they extracted from PBMCs. A further study also used this sample, focusing on T cells in Graves' hyperthyroidism and ophthalmopathy.

The sample consisted of peripheral blood mononuclear cells (PBMCs), taken at new diagnosis, from a patient treated with antithyroid drugs. The origin of the receptors is a woman younger than 35 with Graves disease.

This chain links TRBV5-6 with TRBJ1-2; 11 nucleotides agree with TRBD1. V lost 1 base to trimming and J lost 7 bases; unmatched junction nucleotides: 3. Germline values: CDR1 SGHDT, CDR2 YYEEEE. This CDR3 contains 14 residues. Here the CDR3 DNA reads TGTGCCAGCAGCTTGACGGACAGGGGGCCTGGCTACACCTTC. This gives the protein CASSLTDRGPGYTF.

This clonotype was seen more than once but under ten times. V and J are TRBV9 and TRBJ2-1, with TRBD2 matching 11 bases. Germline loops: CDR1 SGDLS, CDR2 YYNGEE. V lost 2 bases to trimming and J lost 5 bases; unmatched junction nucleotides: 3. The CDR3 is made up of 15 amino acids. CDR3 sequence (DNA): TGTGCCAGCAGCGTGGGACTAGCGGATCACAATGAGCAGTTCTTC. It specifies CASSVGLADHNEQFF. The whole variable domain, filled in from reference TRBV9 and TRBJ2-1, reads DSGVTQTPKHLITATGQRVTLRCSPRSGDLSVYWYQQSLDQGLQFLIQYYNGEERAKGNILERFSAQQFPDLHSELNLSSLELGDSALYFCASSVGLADHNEQFFGPGTRLTVL.

V usage is TRBV6-1 and J usage is TRBJ1-1; D is uncertain. Germline V gene sequence: CDR1 MNHNS, CDR2 SASEGT. Trimming left V 6 bases short and J 4 bases short, with 18 bases between. The CDR3 has 15 amino acids. As DNA, the CDR3 is TGTGCCAGCAGGGCACCGTCGTGGTTCGGCACTGAAGCTTTCTTT. Its translation: CASRAPSWFGTEAFF.

This clonotype was seen repeatedly, ten times or more. J is TRBJ1-2 and V is TRBV6-1; 9 bases line up with TRBD1. This CDR3 has 14 amino acids. The germline CDR1 and CDR2 sequences are MNHNS and SASEGT. V shed 6 bases and J 0 bases; nucleotides not matched to a gene: 2. CDR3 in DNA: TGTGCCAGCAGCTGGACAGGGGCTAACTATGGCTACACCTTC. Its protein is CASSWTGANYGYTF.

In this sample, this clonotype turned up a few times. The chain uses TRBV12-3 or TRBV12-4 and TRBJ2-5; D is unclear. Trimming stripped 6 bases from V and 0 bases from J, with 11 bases between. CDR3 length: 14 residues. The CDR3 loop is CASRENKYQETQYF. The DNA of the CDR3 is TGTGCCAGCAGAGAAAACAAGTACCAAGAGACCCAGTACTTC.

Concerning this clonotype: The final CDR3 position lacks the conserved phenylalanine or tryptophan, pointing to a likely read error. Because the CDR3's place on the DNA is in doubt, the DNA is left out and the CDR3 is given as listed by TCRdb. The gene calls are TRBV11-2 and TRBJ2-3; TRBD2 reflects the table's D call only, with no check against the DNA. In germline, CDR1 is SGHAT, CDR2 FQNNGV. A total of 11 residues make up the CDR3, ends included. The CDR3 spells CASSTYGGTSG.

This clonotype has a handful of counts. The chain combines TRBV14 with TRBJ1-5; tentatively, D is TRBD1 (5 bases). The V gene lost 6 bases and the J gene lost 5 bases, with 20 bases spanning the gap. Germline V gives CDR1 SGHDN, CDR2 FVKESK. The CDR3 has 16 residues. The CDR3 here is CASSRPRSGVDQPQHF. In DNA, the CDR3 is TGTGCCAGCAGTCGGCCCCGATCGGGGGTTGATCAGCCCCAGCATTTT. Filled out from reference TRBV14 and TRBJ1-5, the complete variable domain reads EAGVTQFPSHSVIEKGQTVTLRCDPISGHDNLYWYRRVMGKEIKFLLHFVKESKQDESGMPNNRFLAERTGGTYSTLKVQPAELEDSGVYFCASSRPRSGVDQPQHFGDGTRLSIL.

This clonotype was counted at least ten times. The chain joins TRBV18 to TRBJ2-1; D might be TRBD2 (5 bases). V lost 2 bases and J lost 6, with 5 bases in between. There are 12 residues in the CDR3. Germline V gene lookup returns CDR1 KGHSH and CDR2 LQKENI. CDR3 sequence (DNA): TGTGCCAGCTCACCAGCGGGCAATGAGCAGTTCTTC. This sequence encodes CASSPAGNEQFF.

This clonotype was observed at least ten times. Compared with germline, one end of the junction differs, possibly owing to a read error. The rearrangement links TRBV5-1 to TRBJ2-3; 9 bases match TRBD2. Germline loops: CDR1 SGHRS, CDR2 YFSETQ. The length of the CDR3 is 15 residues. The DNA of the CDR3 is TGTGCCAGCAGTTCCAGACTAGCGGAAGGAGATACGCAGTATTTT. Its protein product is CASSSRLAEGDTQYF.

A note on this clonotype: One base away lies a much larger clone, so this may be a sequencing read error. The J gene is TRBJ2-3, the V gene TRBV5-1, with D possibly TRBD2 on 6 matching bases. The CDR3 loop spans 14 amino acids. Germline CDR1 is SGHRS and CDR2 is YFSETQ. In DNA, the CDR3 is TGCGTCAGCAGCCGCACTAGCACAGCAGATACGCAGTATTTT. It codes for CVSSRTSTADTQYF. The full variable domain, rest sourced from reference TRBV5-1 and TRBJ2-3, is KAGVTQTPRYLIKTRGQQVTLSCSPISGHRSVSWYQQTPGQGLQFLFEYFSETQRNKGNFPGRFSGRQFSNSRSEMNVSTLELGDSALYLCVSSRTSTADTQYFGPGTRLTVL.

The genes are TRBV19 and TRBJ2-2, with D maybe TRBD1 (5 bases). Trimming took 7 bases from V and 4 from J, leaving 16 bases between them. CDR1 LNHDA and CDR2 SQIVND come from the germline V gene (reference sequence). CDR3 length: 15 amino acids. For the CDR3, the DNA is TGTGCCAGTACCCCAACCCCAGGGTTCACCGGGGAGCTGTTTTTT. As protein: CASTPTPGFTGELFF.

Comment on this clonotype: This clone may be a read error of a much larger clone one base away. This sequence joins TRBV12-3 or TRBV12-4 and TRBJ2-3, with D possibly being TRBD1 or TRBD2 (6 bases each). The CDR3 length is 14 residues. The V end was cut by 2 bases, the J end by 10 bases, with 16 bases between. The DNA of the CDR3 is TGTGCCAGCAGTTTAAACCAGAGGGGGGATTCGCAGTATTTT. Its translation: CASSLNQRGDSQYF.

This clonotype was seen ten or more times. The rearrangement links TRBV12-3 or TRBV12-4 to TRBJ2-5, with 11 bases matching TRBD2. The CDR3 covers 14 residues. V lost 5 bases, J lost 3 bases, and 2 bases stayed unmatched. The CDR3 protein is CASSRLAGKETQYF. The CDR3, as DNA: TGTGCCAGCAGTCGACTAGCGGGGAAAGAGACCCAGTACTTC.

This clonotype was seen many times. V usage is TRBV27 and J usage is TRBJ1-2; D not resolved. This CDR3 is built from 13 residues. V was shortened by 2 bases and J by 7 bases, with 11 bases between the two germline ends. CDR1 is MNHEY, CDR2 SMNVEV, per germline (reference sequence). CDR3: CASSLGQEFGYTF. The CDR3 DNA follows: TGTGCCAGCAGTTTAGGTCAGGAGTTTGGCTACACCTTC.

This clonotype was detected ten times or more. V and J are TRBV18 and TRBJ1-1; D is unresolved. V lost 3 bases and J 5 bases, leaving 16 bases between the germline ends. CDR3 length equals 15 residues. Germline CDR1 reads KGHSH; CDR2 reads LQKENI. The CDR3 protein is CASSPSGLAGTEAFF. The CDR3 DNA follows: TGTGCCAGCTCACCCAGCGGTCTCGCTGGGACTGAAGCTTTCTTT. Full variable domain (remainder filled in from reference TRBV18 and TRBJ1-1): NAGVMQNPRHLVRRRGQEARLRCSPMKGHSHVYWYRQLPEEGLKFMVYLQKENIIDESGMPKERFSAEFPKEGPSILRIQQVVRGDSAAYFCASSPSGLAGTEAFFGQGTRLTVV.

Only a few counts were recorded for this clonotype. The rearrangement joins TRBV12-3 or TRBV12-4 to TRBJ1-3, with D unresolved. V lost 3 bases and J lost 0, with 12 bases in between. This CDR3 spans 16 amino acids. CDR3 protein: CASSFPGQSSGNTIYF. CDR3 coding DNA: TGTGCCAGCAGTTTCCCAGGTCAGAGCTCTGGAAACACCATATATTTT.

This clonotype was counted a few times. This rearrangement joins TRBV19 to TRBJ2-7, with 10 positions matching TRBD2. The CDR3 is 15 residues long. Germline loops: CDR1 LNHDA, CDR2 SQIVND (reference sequence). The ends lost 3 bases at V and 2 bases at J; junction bases unmatched: 4. The CDR3 protein is CASSITSGVAYEQYF. CDR3 nucleotides: TGTGCCAGTAGTATTACTAGCGGGGTGGCCTACGAGCAGTACTTC.

This clonotype was seen many times. The chain employs TRBV11-3 and TRBJ2-1, with D perhaps matching TRBD2 (5 bases). The CDR3 covers 15 residues. The germline CDR1 and CDR2 sequences are SGHNT and YENEEA. V shed 4 bases and J shed 2 bases, with 12 bases lying between them. CDR3 sequence reads: CASSYRETPYNEQFF. The DNA of the CDR3 is TGTGCCAGCAGCTACCGGGAAACGCCCTACAATGAGCAGTTCTTC.

This chain joins TRBV28 and TRBJ2-1; possible D gene TRBD2, 6 bases. V shed 3 bases and J shed 4 bases, with 13 bases lying between them. Germline CDR1 is MDHEN and CDR2 is SYDVKM. The CDR3 is 15 residues long. The CDR3 is CASSFSFSGYNEQFF. The CDR3, as DNA: TGTGCCAGCAGTTTTAGTTTCAGCGGGTACAATGAGCAGTTCTTC. Filled out from reference TRBV28 and TRBJ2-1, the complete variable domain reads DVKVTQSSRYLVKRTGEKVFLECVQDMDHENMFWYRQDPGLGLRLIYFSYDVKMKEKGDIPEGYSVSREKKERFSLILESASTNQTSMYLCASSFSFSGYNEQFFGPGTRLTVL.

This clonotype has ten or more counts. This chain links TRBV28 with TRBJ2-6; D call uncertain. V lost 8 bases and J 2 bases, leaving 7 bases between the germline ends. Germline V gene sequence: CDR1 MDHEN, CDR2 SYDVKM. The CDR3 covers 13 residues. Here the CDR3 DNA reads TGTGCCAGCCAGGCAACTGGGGCCAACGTCCTGACTTTC. Its protein product is CASQATGANVLTF.

This clonotype was seen a handful of times. This chain connects TRBV29-1 to TRBJ2-3; D is unclear. CDR1 is SQVTM and CDR2 is ANQGSEA in the germline V gene. The CDR3 sequence is 11 residues long. The V end was cut by 5 bases, the J end by 3 bases, with 6 bases between. The CDR3 nucleotides read TGCAGCGTTAGTTCAACAGATACGCAGTATTTT. It encodes CSVSSTDTQYF.

The rearrangement uses TRBV4-1 and TRBJ2-3, with TRBD2 matching 8 bases. Germline V gene sequence: CDR1 MGHRA, CDR2 YSYEKL. The CDR3 totals 17 residues. Trimming took 0 bases from V and 2 from J; bases not matched to a gene: 7. CDR3 protein: CASSQETSGTYTDTQYF. For the CDR3, the DNA is TGCGCCAGCAGCCAAGAAACTAGCGGTACATACACAGATACGCAGTATTTT.

This clonotype has ten or more counts. This chain connects TRBV28 to TRBJ2-1, with D possibly being TRBD1 (8 bases). Looked up from germline, CDR1 is MDHEN and CDR2 is SYDVKM. This CDR3 spans 14 amino acids. The V end lost 2 bases, the J end lost 8 bases, and 13 bases lay between the germline ends. In nucleotides, the CDR3 is TGTGCCAGCAGTTTACGGACAGGGAGGGATGAGCAGTTCTTC. Translating gives CASSLRTGRDEQFF.

This clonotype was recorded at least ten times. CDR3 protein: CASSLVRQGPYEQYF. The CDR3 DNA sequence: TGTGCCAGCAGTTTAGTTCGACAGGGGCCCTACGAGCAGTACTTC. The rearrangement uses TRBV28 and TRBJ2-7; 8 nucleotides match TRBD1. V was clipped by 2 bases and J by 2 bases; unmatched bases: 5. CDR1 and CDR2 (germline): MDHEN, SYDVKM. The CDR3 is 15 residues long.

The genes are TRBV6-1 and TRBJ2-1, with 8 bases lining up with TRBD2. V lost 4 bases to trimming and J lost 3 bases; unmatched junction nucleotides: 8. The CDR3 has 16 residues. CDR1 is MNHNS and CDR2 is SASEGT in the germline V gene. The CDR3 nucleotides read TGTGCCAGCAGTGCGGGAGGGGCAGACGTCTACAATGAGCAGTTCTTC. Its translation is CASSAGGADVYNEQFF.

The V call is TRBV28, the J call TRBJ1-1; 9 nucleotides align to TRBD1. Germline V gene sequence: CDR1 MDHEN, CDR2 SYDVKM. CDR3 length equals 15 residues. V lost 7 bases and J lost 3; bases outside the gene matches: 9. The CDR3 DNA sequence: TGTGCCAGCAATCTACAGGGGGCGCCGGACACTGAAGCTTTCTTT. Encoded protein: CASNLQGAPDTEAFF.

This sequence joins TRBV6-1 and TRBJ2-3, with 10 nucleotides matching TRBD2. Germline V gives CDR1 MNHNS, CDR2 SASEGT. Trimming cost V 2 bases and J 1 base; bases outside gene matches: 3. CDR3 length: 16 amino acids. The CDR3, as DNA: TGTGCCAGCAGTGAATCTAGCGGGGGTCGCACAGATACGCAGTATTTT. Its translation: CASSESSGGRTDTQYF.